This TCR beta chain stems from a study of T cells in Graves' hyperthyroidism and ophthalmopathy. This clonotype has ten or more counts. RNA transcripts served as the template for amplifying TCR beta CDR3 regions. During a first-round RT-PCR of the TCR CDR3, the HTBI primer set was used. TCRdb recomputed calls from the multiplex PCR reads with MiXCR, one row per CDR3 protein. The sample holds 530,000 or so distinct CDR3 sequences, around 46% seen once. The sequence derives from a woman under 30 with Graves' hyperthyroidism. The sequenced sample consisted of peripheral blood or thyroid tissue (not recorded which).

CDR3 loop: CASSLELVRTQYF. The CDR3 DNA reads TGTGCCAGCAGCTTGGAACTAGTTCGGACCCAGTACTTC. This chain uses TRBV5-8 with TRBJ2-5; weak D call: TRBD2 (5 bases). CDR3 length: 13 residues. Germline values: CDR1 SGHTS, CDR2 YDEGEE. V lost 0 bases, J lost 7 bases, and 10 bases lay in between.